The 14 T cell receptor beta chains below all came from one sample that was sequenced in a study of blood T cell repertoires in COVID-19. Sequencing used immunoSEQ multiplex PCR; TCRdb keeps in-frame clones, though not all of them. This table holds 250,000 or so clones, around four fifths found once. Sequencing was carried out using peripheral blood. Receptors originate from a woman aged 70-85 years with acute or convalescent COVID-19.

This sequence joins TRBV19 and TRBJ2-3; D is unresolved. The CDR3 extends over 11 amino acids. Between the trimmed V and J ends, which lost 3 bases and 6 bases, there was a span of 4 bases. Germline values: CDR1 LNHDA, CDR2 SQIVND (reference sequence). CDR3 region: CASSMEDTQYF. CDR3 coding DNA: TGTGCCAGTAGTATGGAGGATACGCAGTATTTT.

This chain connects TRBV12-3 or TRBV12-4 to TRBJ1-5; D is unclear. CDR3 length: 12 residues. Deletions cut 5 bases from V and 2 bases from J, with 4 bases between. The CDR3 loop reads CASSRGNQPQHF. CDR3 coding DNA: TGTGCCAGCAGTCGAGGCAATCAGCCCCAGCATTTT.

In its sample, this clone was seen many times. This rearrangement joins TRBV6-2 or TRBV6-3 to TRBJ2-1, with TRBD2 matching over 7 bases. Unmatched junction bases numbered 6, after V lost 4 bases and J lost 6 bases. Germline CDR1 reads MNHEY; CDR2 reads SVGEGT. CDR3 length: 14 amino acids. The CDR3, as DNA: TGTGCCAGCAGTTTGGGGGGGTCGCGCAATGAGCAGTTCTTC. It specifies CASSLGGSRNEQFF.

The chain joins TRBV5-1 to TRBJ1-1; 7 bases align to TRBD1. Trimming cost V 0 bases and J 5 bases; bases outside gene matches: 7. Per the germline V gene, CDR1 is SGHRS and CDR2 is YFSETQ. The CDR3 contains 15 residues. CDR3 residues: CASSLDGGGGTEAFF. DNA of the CDR3: TGCGCCAGCAGCTTGGATGGAGGGGGCGGGACTGAAGCTTTCTTT.

Of note for this clone: This sample also contains other DNA sequences that code for the same CDR3. V usage is TRBV7-2 and J usage is TRBJ1-1, with D unclear. V was cut by 2 bases and J by 0 bases, with 4 bases left in between. There are 13 residues in the CDR3. Germline values: CDR1 SGHTA, CDR2 FQGNSA. Here the CDR3 DNA reads TGTGCCAGCAGCTTATCAGTGAACACTGAAGCTTTCTTT. Residues: CASSLSVNTEAFF.

J is TRBJ1-2 and V is TRBV2; TRBD1 agrees at 7 bases. V was clipped by 5 bases and J by 8 bases; unmatched bases: 5. The CDR3 length is 12 residues. Germline loops: CDR1 SNHLY, CDR2 FYNNEI. The CDR3 DNA reads as TGTGCCAGCAGTCGACAGGGTATGGGCTACACCTTC. Translating gives CASSRQGMGYTF.

The chain couples TRBV19 to TRBJ2-7; D might be TRBD1 (5 bases). CDR3 size: 14 residues. Trimming stripped 1 base from V and 2 bases from J, with 9 bases between. Germline V gene lookup returns CDR1 LNHDA and CDR2 SQIVND (reference sequence). As DNA, the CDR3 is TGTGCCAGTAGTATAGTTACAGGAGCCTACGAGCAGTACTTC. Translation: CASSIVTGAYEQYF.

In its sample, this clone was seen a few times. This chain joins TRBV10-3 and TRBJ1-4, with 11 bases matching TRBD1. With V trimmed by 5 bases and J by 8 bases, 4 bases remained unmatched. Germline CDR1 is ENHRY and CDR2 is SYGVKD. CDR3 length: 14 residues. CDR3 coding DNA: TGTGCCATCAGTCCGGGACAGGGGGACGAAAAACTGTTTTTT. Translating it yields CAISPGQGDEKLFF.

This clone was seen once. This sequence joins TRBV30 and TRBJ1-2; 8 bases map to TRBD1. J lost 4 bases, V lost 7 bases, and 5 bases had no gene match. This CDR3 is built from 12 residues. Germline CDR1 and CDR2: GTSNPN and SVGIG (reference sequence). CDR3 loop: CASDRAPYGYTF. In nucleotides, the CDR3 is TGTGCCTCGGACAGGGCACCCTATGGCTACACCTTC.

This chain connects TRBV7-8 to TRBJ2-3; tentative D call: TRBD2 (6 bases). The germline CDR1 and CDR2 sequences are SGHVS and FQNEAQ. V lost 5 bases and J lost 2, with 11 bases in between. This CDR3 is 14 amino acids long. CDR3 protein: CASSRGKNTDTQYF. CDR3 in DNA: TGTGCCAGCAGCCGCGGGAAAAACACAGATACGCAGTATTTT. Full variable domain (rest looked up from reference TRBV7-8 and TRBJ2-3): GAGVSQSPRYKVAKRGQDVALRCDPISGHVSLFWYQQALGQGPEFLTYFQNEAQLDKSGLPSDRFFAERPEGSVSTLKIQRTQQEDSAVYLCASSRGKNTDTQYFGPGTRLTVL.

V gene TRBV3-1 (or the pseudogene TRBV3-2) combines with J gene TRBJ2-7; TRBD1 aligns across 7 bases. Germline V CDR1 and CDR2: LGHDT, YNNKEL (reference sequence). This CDR3 contains 13 residues. V lost 4 bases, J lost 4 bases, and 4 bases stayed unmatched. CDR3 region: CASSPRGRYEQYF. CDR3 in DNA: TGTGCCAGCAGCCCAAGGGGGCGGTACGAGCAGTACTTC.

This rearrangement joins TRBV19 to TRBJ2-3; a possible D gene is TRBD2 (5 bases). V lost 0 bases and J 4 bases, leaving 17 bases between the germline ends. The CDR3 runs to 17 residues. Germline CDR1 reads LNHDA; CDR2 reads SQIVND (reference sequence). The CDR3 spells CASSIDPGLNAADTQYF. For the CDR3, the DNA is TGTGCCAGTAGTATAGATCCGGGATTGAACGCTGCAGATACGCAGTATTTT.

J is TRBJ1-2 and V is TRBV10-1, with D possibly matching TRBD1 (6 bases). Trimming took 4 bases from V and 2 from J, leaving 11 bases between them. CDR1 WNHNN and CDR2 SYGVQD come from the germline V gene (reference sequence). This CDR3 has 14 residues. As DNA, the CDR3 is TGCGCCAGCAGTGCCCTTAGGGGGAACTATGGCTACACCTTC. Translating gives CASSALRGNYGYTF.

This clone was recorded only once. The CDR3 protein is CASSQEAGGSFYEKLFF. CDR3 in DNA: TGTGCCAGCAGCCAAGAAGCAGGGGGCTCTTTTTATGAAAAACTGTTTTTT. The rearrangement links TRBV4-2 to TRBJ1-4; 8 positions agree with TRBD1. Per germline, CDR1 LGHNA and CDR2 YNFKEQ. Germline trimming cut 0 bases from V and 6 bases from J; bases unmatched to any gene: 9. The CDR3 is made up of 17 amino acids.